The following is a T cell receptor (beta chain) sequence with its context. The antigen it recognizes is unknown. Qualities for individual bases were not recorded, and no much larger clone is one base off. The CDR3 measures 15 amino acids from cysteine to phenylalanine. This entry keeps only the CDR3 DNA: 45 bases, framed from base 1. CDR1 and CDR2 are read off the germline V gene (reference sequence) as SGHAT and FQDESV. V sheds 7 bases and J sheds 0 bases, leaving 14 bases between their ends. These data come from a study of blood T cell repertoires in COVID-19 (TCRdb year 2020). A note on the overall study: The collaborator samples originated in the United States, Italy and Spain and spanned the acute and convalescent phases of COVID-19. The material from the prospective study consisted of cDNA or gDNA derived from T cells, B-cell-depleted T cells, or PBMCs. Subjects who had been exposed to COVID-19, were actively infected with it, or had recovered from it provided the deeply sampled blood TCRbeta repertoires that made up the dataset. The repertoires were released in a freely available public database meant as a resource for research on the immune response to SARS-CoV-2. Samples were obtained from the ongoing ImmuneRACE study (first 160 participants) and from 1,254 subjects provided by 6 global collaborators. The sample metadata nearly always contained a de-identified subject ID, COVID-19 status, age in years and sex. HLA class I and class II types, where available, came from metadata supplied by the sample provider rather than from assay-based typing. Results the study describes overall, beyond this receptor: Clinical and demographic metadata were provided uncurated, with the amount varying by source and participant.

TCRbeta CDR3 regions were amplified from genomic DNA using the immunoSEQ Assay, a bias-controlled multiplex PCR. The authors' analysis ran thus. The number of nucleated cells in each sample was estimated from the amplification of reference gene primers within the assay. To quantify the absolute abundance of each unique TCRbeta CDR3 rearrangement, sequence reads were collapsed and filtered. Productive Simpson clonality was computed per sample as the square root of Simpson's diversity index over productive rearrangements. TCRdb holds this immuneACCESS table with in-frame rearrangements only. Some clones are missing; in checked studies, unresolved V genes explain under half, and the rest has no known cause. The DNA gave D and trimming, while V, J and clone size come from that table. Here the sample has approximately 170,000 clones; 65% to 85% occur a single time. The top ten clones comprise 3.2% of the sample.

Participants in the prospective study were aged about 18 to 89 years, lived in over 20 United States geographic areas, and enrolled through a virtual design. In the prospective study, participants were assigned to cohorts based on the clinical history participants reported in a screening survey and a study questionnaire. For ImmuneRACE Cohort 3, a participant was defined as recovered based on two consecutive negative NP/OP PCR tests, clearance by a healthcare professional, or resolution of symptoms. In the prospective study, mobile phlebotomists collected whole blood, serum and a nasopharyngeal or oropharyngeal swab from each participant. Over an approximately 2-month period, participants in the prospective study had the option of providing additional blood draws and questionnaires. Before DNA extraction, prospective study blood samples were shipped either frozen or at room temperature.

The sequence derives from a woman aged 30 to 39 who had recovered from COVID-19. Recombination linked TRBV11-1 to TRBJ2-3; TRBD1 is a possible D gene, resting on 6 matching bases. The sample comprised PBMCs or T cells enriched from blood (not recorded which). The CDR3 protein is CASTLTGTSTDTQYF. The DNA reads TGTGCCAGCACCTTGACCGGGACAAGCACAGATACGCAGTATTTT.